This entry lists 31 T cell receptor beta chains sequenced from one sample in a study of T cells after yellow fever vaccination. A single record per CDR3 protein comes from TCRdb applying MiXCR to the 5' RACE reads. The data hold about 68,000 distinct CDR3 sequences, with just over 6.5% observed a single time. Sequenced here: CD8+ T cells sorted from PBMCs, sampled about 41 days after the first yellow fever vaccination. These receptors came from a man aged 18-30 years who received the YFV17D yellow fever vaccine.

This clonotype was recorded at least ten times. The gene calls are TRBV5-6 and TRBJ2-3; maybe TRBD1 (5 bases). Trimming cost V 2 bases and J 4 bases, with 17 bases left between them. Germline loops: CDR1 SGHDT, CDR2 YYEEEE. The CDR3 loop spans 16 amino acids. The CDR3 nucleotides are TGTGCCAGCAGCTTCCCAGGGTGGTCCATCGCAGATACGCAGTATTTT. Its protein product is CASSFPGWSIADTQYF.

This clonotype was seen repeatedly, ten times or more. The chain employs TRBV3-1 and TRBJ2-2; D is perhaps TRBD1 (6 bases). The CDR3 runs to 15 residues. The V end was cut by 2 bases, the J end by 4 bases, with 11 bases between. Germline V gene lookup returns CDR1 LGHDT and CDR2 YNNKEL (reference sequence). The CDR3 is CASSQLRGSTGELFF. As DNA, the CDR3 is TGTGCCAGCAGCCAATTGAGGGGGTCCACCGGGGAGCTGTTTTTT.

This clonotype was seen at least ten times. The chain carries TRBV28 and TRBJ2-1, with D tentatively TRBD2 (5 bases). Germline CDR1 is MDHEN and CDR2 is SYDVKM. Between the trimmed V and J ends, which lost 6 bases and 0 bases, there was a span of 12 bases. The CDR3 covers 15 residues. The CDR3 loop is CASSRGLSSYNEQFF. The CDR3 region has the DNA TGTGCCAGCAGCCGAGGGTTGAGCTCCTACAATGAGCAGTTCTTC.

This clonotype was seen once. The chain has TRBV4-2 and TRBJ2-1; no clear D. The germline V gene has CDR1 LGHNA and CDR2 YNFKEQ. V was cut by 10 bases and J by 8 bases, with 21 bases left in between. CDR3 size: 14 residues. This chain's CDR3 is CAMSPGLLYYEQFF. The CDR3 bases are TGTGCCATGAGCCCCGGGCTCCTGTACTATGAGCAGTTCTTC.

This clonotype was counted many times. The gene calls are TRBV3-1 and TRBJ1-1; TRBD1 matches at 9 bases. The germline V gene has CDR1 LGHDT and CDR2 YNNKEL (reference sequence). The V and J ends lost 7 bases and 6 bases, in that order; junction bases with no gene match: 12. CDR3 length: 15 residues. The CDR3 region is CASTSQGARRAEAFF. The DNA for the CDR3 is TGTGCCAGCACGTCACAGGGGGCGCGAAGGGCTGAAGCTTTCTTT. Drawing the rest from reference TRBV3-1 and TRBJ1-1, the complete variable domain is DTAVSQTPKYLVTQMGNDKSIKCEQNLGHDTMYWYKQDSKKFLKIMFSYNNKELIINETVPNRFSPKSPDKAHLNLHINSLELGDSAVYFCASTSQGARRAEAFFGQGTRLTVV.

This clonotype has a count of ten or more. The chain has TRBV11-2 and TRBJ2-3; possible D gene TRBD1, 6 bases. Per the germline V gene, CDR1 is SGHAT and CDR2 is FQNNGV. V lost 5 bases to trimming and J lost 0 bases, with 24 bases between them. The CDR3 consists of 19 residues. For the CDR3, the DNA is TGTGCCAGCAGCAAGCTAAGTGGGACACCCCCATTTAGCACAGATACGCAGTATTTT. Its protein is CASSKLSGTPPFSTDTQYF. The full variable domain, completed using reference TRBV11-2 and TRBJ2-3, is EAGVAQSPRYKIIEKRQSVAFWCNPISGHATLYWYQQILGQGPKLLIQFQNNGVVDDSQLPKDRFSAERLKGVDSTLKIQPAKLEDSAVYLCASSKLSGTPPFSTDTQYFGPGTRLTVL.

This clonotype was seen many times. The chain couples TRBV29-1 to TRBJ2-1; D remains unclear. The germline V gene has CDR1 SQVTM and CDR2 ANQGSEA. Trimming left V 5 bases short and J 4 bases short, with 9 bases between. This CDR3 is 12 amino acids long. CDR3 residues: CSVPRFYNEQFF. CDR3 bases: TGCAGCGTTCCCAGGTTTTACAATGAGCAGTTCTTC.

J is TRBJ2-5 and V is TRBV4-1, with D perhaps being TRBD1 or TRBD2 (5 bases each). This CDR3 has 13 residues. In germline, CDR1 is MGHRA, CDR2 YSYEKL. Trimming left V 4 bases short and J 5 bases short, with 11 bases between. The CDR3 DNA reads as TGCGCCAGCAGCCGGGGACCGACGGAGACCCAGTACTTC. Translated, it gives CASSRGPTETQYF.

This clonotype was observed at least ten times. The V gene is TRBV4-3, the J gene TRBJ2-2; D is possibly TRBD1 (6 bases). V lost 6 bases and J lost 6, with 20 bases in between. CDR3 length equals 16 residues. Germline-derived CDR1 and CDR2 are LGHNA and YSLEER. CDR3 loop: CASSSGSGTRSGELFF. CDR3 DNA: TGCGCCAGCAGTTCCGGTTCCGGGACACGGTCCGGGGAGCTGTTTTTT.

There are a few counts of this clonotype. The V call is TRBV7-2, the J call TRBJ2-7; TRBD1 matches at 7 bases. Germline CDR1 SGHTA, CDR2 FQGNSA. The CDR3 loop spans 15 amino acids. V was clipped by 1 base and J by 4 bases; unmatched bases: 7. The CDR3: CASSLGTGSWYEQYV. Here the CDR3 DNA reads TGTGCCAGCAGCTTAGGGACAGGCTCGTGGTACGAGCAGTACGTC.

Many counts were recorded for this clonotype. This sequence joins TRBV12-3 or TRBV12-4 and TRBJ2-5, with TRBD2 as a possible D gene (6 bases). Between the trimmed V and J ends, which lost 9 bases and 4 bases, there was a span of 12 bases. The CDR3 length is 12 residues. CDR3 DNA sequence: TGTGCCAGTCAACTAGCTGGAGAGACCCAGTACTTC. This translates into CASQLAGETQYF.

This clonotype came up many times. The chain couples TRBV11-2 to TRBJ2-7; no firm D call. CDR3 size: 13 residues. V shed 2 bases and J shed 1 base, with 6 bases lying between them. Germline V CDR1 and CDR2: SGHAT, FQNNGV. The CDR3 protein is CASSLFLSYEQYV. Here the CDR3 DNA reads TGTGCCAGCAGCTTATTCCTATCCTACGAGCAGTACGTC.

There are many counts of this clonotype. The rearrangement joins TRBV29-1 to TRBJ2-2; D is unclear. The CDR3 has 14 residues. With 2 bases removed from V and 5 bases from J, the gap between germline ends came to 12 bases. Germline loops: CDR1 SQVTM, CDR2 ANQGSEA. The CDR3 sequence: CSVESGRVTGELFF. As DNA, the CDR3 is TGCAGCGTTGAATCCGGTCGGGTGACCGGGGAGCTGTTTTTT.

The chain couples TRBV15 to TRBJ2-5; 7 bases line up with TRBD2. Per the germline V gene, CDR1 is LNHNV and CDR2 is YYDKDF (reference sequence). The CDR3 spans 14 residues. V was clipped by 8 bases and J by 5 bases; unmatched bases: 11. The CDR3 region is CATHAAGPPETQYF. The CDR3 region has the DNA TGTGCCACCCATGCAGCGGGGCCCCCGGAGACCCAGTACTTC.

This clonotype has at least ten counts. V and J are TRBV10-3 and TRBJ2-7; possible D gene TRBD1, 6 bases. Deletions cut 2 bases from V and 4 bases from J, with 12 bases between. The CDR3 is 14 residues long. The germline CDR1 and CDR2 sequences are ENHRY and SYGVKD. The chain's CDR3 is CAISETRGAYEQYF. DNA for the CDR3: TGTGCCATCAGTGAGACCAGGGGCGCGTACGAGCAGTACTTC.

The chain carries TRBV6-5 and TRBJ2-1; D remains ambiguous. V was pared by 6 bases and J by 4 bases, with 16 bases between. CDR3 length: 15 residues. From germline, CDR1 is MNHEY and CDR2 SVGAGI. CDR3 loop: CASSPLMGAYNEQFF. In nucleotides, the CDR3 is TGTGCCAGCAGCCCTCTAATGGGCGCATACAATGAGCAGTTCTTC.

This clonotype has a count of ten or more. The chain employs TRBV6-2 or TRBV6-3 and TRBJ1-6; 8 nucleotides match TRBD1. Looked up from germline, CDR1 is MNHEY and CDR2 is SVGEGT. V lost 4 bases, J lost 9 bases, and 5 bases stayed unmatched. This CDR3 is 14 amino acids long. CDR3 amino acids: CASSSTGVFSPLHF. The CDR3 coding sequence is TGTGCCAGCAGTTCGACAGGGGTTTTTTCACCCCTCCACTTT.

V and J are TRBV7-2 and TRBJ2-2; 7 bases align to TRBD1. Looked up from germline, CDR1 is SGHTA and CDR2 is FQGNSA. The CDR3 contains 15 residues. Unmatched junction bases numbered 13, after V lost 8 bases and J lost 7 bases. The CDR3 nucleotides read TGTGCCAGCCCCAGAGGGACAGCGAGAAACGGGGAGCTGTTTTTT. It translates to CASPRGTARNGELFF.

This clonotype was picked up many times. CDR3 sequence reads: CASSLSVGGISGYTF. Here the CDR3 DNA reads TGTGCCAGCAGTCTTTCTGTAGGGGGGATTTCTGGCTACACCTTC. The gene calls are TRBV12-3 or TRBV12-4 and TRBJ1-2; D might be TRBD1 (6 bases). With 5 bases removed from V and 7 bases from J, the gap between germline ends came to 20 bases. There are 15 residues in the CDR3.

In this sample, this clonotype turned up a few times. The rearrangement links TRBV7-9 to TRBJ1-5; 9 bases match TRBD1. The CDR3 totals 17 residues. Germline V gene lookup returns CDR1 SEHNR and CDR2 FQNEAQ (reference sequence). Unmatched junction bases numbered 9, after V lost 6 bases and J lost 0 bases. The CDR3 sequence is CASSFTGTGYSNQPQHF. CDR3 bases: TGTGCCAGCAGTTTTACCGGGACAGGGTATAGCAATCAGCCCCAGCATTTT.

The rearrangement uses TRBV27 and TRBJ2-1; D ambiguous. CDR3 length: 13 amino acids. Between the trimmed V and J ends, which lost 0 bases and 7 bases, there was a span of 7 bases. Looked up from germline, CDR1 is MNHEY and CDR2 is SMNVEV (reference sequence). In nucleotides, the CDR3 is TGTGCCAGCAGTTTATCTCCATTGAATGAGCAGTTCTTC. Its protein is CASSLSPLNEQFF.

A few counts support this clonotype. This rearrangement joins TRBV29-1 to TRBJ2-3, with TRBD2 matching over 11 bases. Germline CDR1 reads SQVTM; CDR2 reads ANQGSEA. There are 15 residues in the CDR3. V was pared by 5 bases and J by 2 bases, with 6 bases of the junction left unmatched. CDR3 sequence reads: CSVNLAGGLTDTQYF. The CDR3 DNA reads as TGCAGCGTTAATCTAGCGGGGGGCCTCACAGATACGCAGTATTTT.

Many counts were recorded for this clonotype. The chain has TRBV6-2 or TRBV6-3 and TRBJ1-1; D unresolved. CDR3 length equals 12 residues. Germline loops: CDR1 MNHEY, CDR2 SVGEGT. V lost 8 bases and J lost 4, with 11 bases in between. The CDR3 loop reads CASGIDGTEAFF. The CDR3 DNA reads TGTGCCAGCGGGATCGACGGCACTGAAGCTTTCTTT.

This clonotype was seen many times. The V call is TRBV4-3, the J call TRBJ1-6, with D uncertain. Germline assignment: CDR1 LGHNA and CDR2 YSLEER. This CDR3 is 15 amino acids long. V was pared by 0 bases and J by 7 bases, with 10 bases between. The CDR3 here is CASSQDPGWNSPLHF. Written as DNA, the CDR3 is TGCGCCAGCAGCCAAGATCCAGGCTGGAATTCACCCCTCCACTTT.

This clonotype has ten or more counts. This chain connects TRBV10-2 to TRBJ2-1; TRBD1 aligns across 9 bases. Unmatched junction bases numbered 2, after V lost 6 bases and J lost 8 bases. The CDR3 has 12 residues. In germline, CDR1 is WSHSY, CDR2 SAAADI. The CDR3 DNA sequence: TGCGCCAGCAGGACAGGGGGAGATGAGCAGTTCTTC. Its translation: CASRTGGDEQFF.

A few counts support this clonotype. The genes are TRBV11-1 and TRBJ2-5, with 13 bases that match TRBD2. The CDR3 covers 18 residues. CDR1 and CDR2 from the germline V gene are SGHAT and FQDESV (reference sequence). V shed 5 bases, J shed 1 base, and the junction held 10 bases outside the gene matches. The CDR3 reads CASSTPGTSGVIQETQYF. CDR3 sequence (DNA): TGTGCCAGCAGCACCCCCGGGACTAGCGGGGTAATCCAAGAGACCCAGTACTTC.

This clonotype was picked up many times. The rearrangement joins TRBV7-6 to TRBJ1-2, with D maybe TRBD1 (6 bases). V shed 1 base and J shed 8 bases, with 11 bases lying between them. This CDR3 is 13 amino acids long. From germline, CDR1 is SGHVS and CDR2 FNYEAQ. For the CDR3, the DNA is TGTGCCAGCAGCTTAGGGGTACAGGGCGGCTACACCTTC. This codes for CASSLGVQGGYTF. Using reference TRBV7-6 and TRBJ1-2 for the parts outside the CDR3, the full variable domain is GAGVSQSPRYKVTKRGQDVALRCDPISGHVSLYWYRQALGQGPEFLTYFNYEAQQDKSGLPNDRFSAERPEGSISTLTIQRTEQRDSAMYRCASSLGVQGGYTFGSGTRLTVV.

This clonotype occurred many times. The V and J genes are TRBV6-2 or TRBV6-3 and TRBJ2-5, with D hard to call. The CDR3 is made up of 13 amino acids. CDR1 and CDR2 from the germline V gene are MNHEY and SVGEGT. V shed 2 bases and J shed 2 bases, with 6 bases lying between them. The CDR3 reads CASSYREQETQYF. The CDR3 coding sequence is TGTGCCAGCAGTTACAGGGAACAAGAGACCCAGTACTTC.

This clonotype was counted at least ten times. The chain joins TRBV6-2 or TRBV6-3 to TRBJ2-4, with D uncertain. CDR3 length: 12 amino acids. Trimming pared 1 base from V and 5 bases from J, leaving 3 bases between. Germline-derived CDR1 and CDR2 are MNHEY and SVGEGT. For the CDR3, the DNA is TGTGCCAGCAGTTACTTAGAAAACATTCAGTACTTC. Protein product: CASSYLENIQYF.

This clonotype was counted ten times or more. V usage is TRBV7-2 and J usage is TRBJ1-2; perhaps TRBD1 as D (6 bases). CDR1 and CDR2 from the germline V gene are SGHTA and FQGNSA. Trimming shortened V by 5 bases and J by 4 bases, and 14 bases separated the two germline ends. This CDR3 has 14 residues. CDR3 sequence reads: CASSTPGHSYGYTF. In DNA, the CDR3 is TGTGCCAGCAGCACACCGGGACACAGCTATGGCTACACCTTC.

The chain couples TRBV5-5 to TRBJ1-1; unclear D gene. Germline CDR1 SGHKS, CDR2 YYEKEE (reference sequence). This CDR3 is built from 12 residues. Deletions cut 0 bases from V and 6 bases from J, with 6 bases between. The CDR3 nucleotides read TGTGCCAGCAGCTTGGACCCGGCTGAAGCTTTCTTT. This translates into CASSLDPAEAFF.